The 5 T cell receptor beta chains below come from one sample, sequenced in a study of cytomegalovirus exposure and HLA in healthy donors. Clones were read by immunoSEQ multiplex PCR, and TCRdb kept only the in-frame ones, dropping some. The table includes roughly 200,000 clones, about 80% detected once. Sequencing was done on a sample of PBMCs. These receptors all come from a young woman in good health and CMV-seropositive.

V and J are TRBV4-1 and TRBJ1-6; 7 nucleotides line up with TRBD1. The CDR3 is 14 amino acids. Germline V gene sequence: CDR1 MGHRA, CDR2 YSYEKL. V was clipped by 4 bases and J by 10 bases; unmatched bases: 7. The CDR3 sequence is CASSLGGAGSPLHF. Written as DNA, the CDR3 is TGCGCCAGCAGCCTAGGGGGCGCGGGGTCACCCCTCCACTTT.

The V call is TRBV9, the J call TRBJ1-2; D remains unclear. Trimming cost V 10 bases and J 4 bases, with 14 bases left between them. Germline values: CDR1 SGDLS, CDR2 YYNGEE. The CDR3 has 12 amino acids. CDR3 sequence (DNA): TGTGCCTCGGTCGGTTATGGCTATGGCTACACCTTC. Translation: CASVGYGYGYTF.

This rearrangement joins TRBV2 to TRBJ2-7; D gene unclear. Between the trimmed V and J ends, which lost 0 bases and 5 bases, there was a span of 20 bases. Germline assignment: CDR1 SNHLY and CDR2 FYNNEI. The CDR3 spans 17 residues. The CDR3 nucleotides are TGTGCCAGCAGTGAAGCTCAGGTCCTCCTGGGCCCAGACGAGCAGTACTTC. Translating it yields CASSEAQVLLGPDEQYF.

Remarks on this clone: The sample carries other DNA sequences with the same CDR3. The chain has TRBV20-1 and TRBJ2-1; D uncertain. Trimming pared 1 base from V and 5 bases from J, leaving 3 bases between. Germline CDR1 DFQATT, CDR2 SNEGSKA (reference sequence). The CDR3 covers 11 residues. The CDR3 DNA sequence: TGCAGTGCTAGAGCAGACAATGAGCAGTTCTTC. This encodes CSARADNEQFF.

This clone was counted only a few times. The CDR3 sequence is CASSVRGQSTEQYF. CDR3 bases: TGTGCCAGCAGCGTACGGGGACAGAGTACCGAGCAGTACTTC. The rearrangement links TRBV9 to TRBJ2-7; 7 nucleotides agree with TRBD1. The CDR3 totals 14 residues. Trimming at V came to 1 base and at J to 6 bases, leaving 7 bases not matched to a gene. Germline lookup yields CDR1 SGDLS and CDR2 YYNGEE.